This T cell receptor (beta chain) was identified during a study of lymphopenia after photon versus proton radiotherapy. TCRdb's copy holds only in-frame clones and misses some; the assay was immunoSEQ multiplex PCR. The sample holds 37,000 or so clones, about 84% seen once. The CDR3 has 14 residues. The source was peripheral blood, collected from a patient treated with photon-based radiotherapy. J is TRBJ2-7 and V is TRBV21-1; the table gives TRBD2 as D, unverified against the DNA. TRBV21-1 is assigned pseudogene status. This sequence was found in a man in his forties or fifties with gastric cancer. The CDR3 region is CASSKGQGGYEQYF. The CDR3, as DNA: TGTGCCAGCAGCAAGGGGCAGGGAGGGTACGAGCAGTACTTC.